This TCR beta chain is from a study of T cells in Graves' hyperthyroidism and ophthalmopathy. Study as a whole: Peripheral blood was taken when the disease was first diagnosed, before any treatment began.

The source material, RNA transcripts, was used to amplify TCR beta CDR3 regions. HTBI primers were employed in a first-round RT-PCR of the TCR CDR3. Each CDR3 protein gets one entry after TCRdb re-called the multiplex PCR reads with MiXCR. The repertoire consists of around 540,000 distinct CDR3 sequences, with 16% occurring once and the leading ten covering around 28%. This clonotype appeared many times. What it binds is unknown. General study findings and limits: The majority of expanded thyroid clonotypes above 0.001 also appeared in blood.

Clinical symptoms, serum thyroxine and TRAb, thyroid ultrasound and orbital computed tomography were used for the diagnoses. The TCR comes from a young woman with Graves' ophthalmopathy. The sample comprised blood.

The CDR3 spells CASSLTLSEQYF. DNA of the CDR3: TGTGCCAGCAGTCTGACTTTGAGCGAGCAGTACTTC. The chain carries TRBV28 and TRBJ2-7; no clear D. V lost 5 bases to trimming and J lost 6 bases, with 11 bases between them. Germline V CDR1 and CDR2: MDHEN, SYDVKM. This CDR3 is 12 amino acids long.